This T cell receptor beta chain was captured by sequencing in a study of technical replicates of blood from several donors. This CDR3 contains 13 residues. Germline V gene data show CDR1 as SNHLY and CDR2 as FYNNEI. V lost 3 bases and J lost 1, with 5 bases in between. This table comes from immunoSEQ multiplex PCR, and its TCRdb copy is limited to in-frame clones, with some not included. The sample shows about 89,000 clones, about 94% of them seen only once. The V call is TRBV2, the J call TRBJ2-3; D is possibly TRBD1 (5 bases). This TCR was recovered from a human donor in good health. Material for sequencing was T cells isolated from PBMCs. The DNA of the CDR3 is TGTGCCAGCAGTGACAGGGGCACAGATACGCAGTATTTT. The encoded protein is CASSDRGTDTQYF.